Given below is one TCR beta chain in context. One junction end does not reproduce the germline sequence, and a read error may be involved. The data belong to a study of T cells in tuberculosis (dated by TCRdb to 2016 to 2018). For the study in its entirety: The study combined CD1B tetramers and high-throughput TCR immunosequencing to characterize T cells specific for the mycobacterial lipid antigen glucose monomycolate (GMM).

After being thawed and rested overnight, PBMC were stained with GMM-loaded CD1B tetramer, a Live/Dead dye and anti-CD3, and were then sorted on a FACS Aria II. CD1B tetramers were loaded with C32 glucose monomycolate purified from Rhodococcus equi. Before cryopreservation, the PBMC used for tetramer sorting had been depleted of CD14-expressing monocytes for a separate study. From each donor, about 100,000 tetramer-negative cells were sorted and analyzed together with the tetramer-positive cells. Antigen-specific T cells were sorted from several healthy South African adults using GMM-loaded CD1B tetramers. TCR-alpha and TCR-beta chains were sequenced unpaired, so chain pairing information was not available. The immunoSEQ multiplex PCR assay was used to generate TCR libraries, with TCR-beta and/or TCR-alpha/delta assays applied to each sample. Amplified TCR libraries were sequenced on the Illumina high-throughput platform. On the authors' methods: Clustering and dimensionality reduction were performed using pairwise TCRdist distances among GMM-specific receptors from ex vivo sorted or in vitro expanded T cells. Sequence motifs defined by gene usage and CDR3 content were checked for enrichment by comparing tetramer-positive and tetramer-negative populations. TCRdb mirrors the immuneACCESS table, restricted to in-frame sequences. Some clones are absent from its copies; in checked studies, under half trace to an unresolved V gene, and the reason for the others is unknown. For V, J and clone size, that table is used; D and trimming come from the DNA. In all, the sample holds some 90,000 clones, and roughly 93% of those were seen once. The ten largest clones take up 1.5% to 2% of the sample.

Inclusive of the bounding cysteine and phenylalanine, the CDR3 is 12 residues long. Just CDR3 DNA is preserved here, 36 bases in frame from base 1. From the germline V gene (reference sequence), CDR1 is LNHDA and CDR2 is SQIVND. General conclusions and limits of the study: T cells that bind the CD1B-GMM tetramer with low affinity may not have been captured by the stringent sort gate.

The sequence is built from TRBV19 and TRBJ1-5, and TRBD1 matches 10 of the central bases. The TCR originated in an adult woman with latent tuberculosis. Input material: CD1b-GMM tetramer-negative cells sorted from PBMCs. The cell subset or site label of this sample denotes: T cells not binding CD1B-GMM tetramer, sorted from same donor. The DNA sequence is TGTGCCAGTGGACAGGGGGATCAGGCCCAGCATTTT. Translated, this is CASGQGDQAQHF.